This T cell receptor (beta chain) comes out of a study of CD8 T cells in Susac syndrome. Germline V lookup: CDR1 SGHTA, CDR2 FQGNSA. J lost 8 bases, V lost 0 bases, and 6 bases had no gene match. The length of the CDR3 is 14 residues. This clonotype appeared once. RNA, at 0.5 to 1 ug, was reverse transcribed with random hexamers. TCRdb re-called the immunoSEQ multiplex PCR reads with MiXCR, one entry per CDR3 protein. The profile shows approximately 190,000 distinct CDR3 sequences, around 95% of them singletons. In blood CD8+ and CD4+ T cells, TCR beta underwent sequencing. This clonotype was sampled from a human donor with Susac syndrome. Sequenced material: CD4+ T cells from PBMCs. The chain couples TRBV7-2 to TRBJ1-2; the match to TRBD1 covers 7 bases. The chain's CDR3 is CASSLAETGTGYTF. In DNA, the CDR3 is TGTGCCAGCAGCTTAGCGGAGACAGGGACCGGCTACACCTTC.